This T cell receptor (beta chain) stems from a study of T cell responses to AZD1222 COVID-19 vaccine. Study results and caveats: Targets within unmutated variant regions were reportedly found for nearly half of spike-specific TCRs.

With respect to this clone: Its specificity is not known.

Germline assignment: CDR1 KGHSH and CDR2 LQKENI. The J segment lost 2 bases and the V segment lost 1 base, leaving 4 bases of the junction unmatched. The CDR3 spans 16 residues. Generated by immunoSEQ multiplex PCR, the TCRdb table keeps only in-frame clones and is missing some. Seen here are some 150,000 clones, more than 70% observed once, and the top ten hold about 3.4%. This specimen was peripheral blood, taken on day 0 of MenACWY control vaccination. The rearrangement uses TRBV18 and TRBJ2-2; 7 bases agree with TRBD1. The TCR was taken from an adult in good health. Here the CDR3 DNA reads TGTGCCAGCTCACCACGAAAGGGGGCCAACACCGGGGAGCTGTTTTTT. Translation gives CASSPRKGANTGELFF. Together with reference TRBV18 and TRBJ2-2, the CDR3 gives the full variable domain: NAGVMQNPRHLVRRRGQEARLRCSPMKGHSHVYWYRQLPEEGLKFMVYLQKENIIDESGMPKERFSAEFPKEGPSILRIQQVVRGDSAAYFCASSPRKGANTGELFFGEGSRLTVL.